The TCR beta chain under discussion was sequenced for a study of cytomegalovirus exposure and HLA in healthy donors. General study points: Investigators reported around 150 TCR beta chains as tied to cytomegalovirus. CMV serostatus was the only immune exposure information that was available. Reports state that TCR beta sequences accurately predicted most subjects' HLA-A and HLA-B alleles.

This PCR relied on a set of 60 Vbeta primers and 13 Jbeta primers. Here immunoSEQ multiplex PCR was the method, and the copy in TCRdb shows in-frame clones only, minus some. Here the sample spans 100,000 to 150,000 clones, more than 80% being singletons. Note on this clone: As yet, its antigen is unknown.

Donors in the study were healthy people who gave bone marrow. The TCR sequence derives from a man aged 40-50 years in good health and CMV-seronegative. Sequences were obtained from PBMCs.

The chain's CDR3 is CASRTGGGYYGYTF. The CDR3 DNA reads TGTGCCAGCAGAACTGGGGGAGGGTACTATGGCTACACCTTC. This chain uses TRBV6-6 with TRBJ1-2; tentative D call: TRBD1 (5 bases). The V and J ends lost 6 bases and 3 bases respectively, with 14 bases between them. Germline CDR1 reads MNHNY; CDR2 reads SVGAGI (reference sequence). This CDR3 spans 14 amino acids.